This TCR beta chain was sequenced during a study of identical twins. TCRdb independently ran MiXCR on the 5' RACE reads; one entry per CDR3 protein. Among about 1.7 million distinct CDR3 sequences listed, about 32% were seen once. The V end lost 2 bases, the J end lost 4 bases, and 10 bases lay between the germline ends. CDR1 is KGHSH, CDR2 LQKENI, per germline. CDR3 length: 14 amino acids. The genes are TRBV18 and TRBJ2-3; a possible D gene is TRBD2 (5 bases). Sequenced input: cord blood. The TCR was taken from a newborn girl in good health. The CDR3 is CASSPLDSADTQYF. The CDR3 DNA sequence: TGTGCCAGCTCACCATTGGACTCTGCAGATACGCAGTATTTT.